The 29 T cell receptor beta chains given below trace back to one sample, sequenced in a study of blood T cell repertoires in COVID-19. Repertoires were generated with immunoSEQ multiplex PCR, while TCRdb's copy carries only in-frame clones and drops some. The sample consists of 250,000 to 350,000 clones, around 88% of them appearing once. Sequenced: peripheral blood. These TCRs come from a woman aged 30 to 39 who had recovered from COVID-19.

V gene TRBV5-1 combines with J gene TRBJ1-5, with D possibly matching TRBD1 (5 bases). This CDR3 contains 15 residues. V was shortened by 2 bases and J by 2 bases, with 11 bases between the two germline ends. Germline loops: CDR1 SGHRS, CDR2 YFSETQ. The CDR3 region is CASSLGQGGNQPQHF. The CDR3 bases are TGCGCCAGCAGCTTAGGGCAGGGTGGCAATCAGCCCCAGCATTTT.

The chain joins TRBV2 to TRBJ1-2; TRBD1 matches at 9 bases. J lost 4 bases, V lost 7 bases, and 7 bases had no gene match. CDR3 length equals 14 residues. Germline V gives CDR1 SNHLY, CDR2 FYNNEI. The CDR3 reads CASKGQGTAYGYTF. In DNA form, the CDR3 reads TGTGCCAGCAAAGGACAGGGGACGGCCTATGGCTACACCTTC.

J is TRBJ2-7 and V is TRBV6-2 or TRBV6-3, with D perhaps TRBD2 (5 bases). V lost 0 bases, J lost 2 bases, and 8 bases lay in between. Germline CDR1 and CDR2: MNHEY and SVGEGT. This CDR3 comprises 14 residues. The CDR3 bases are TGTGCCAGCAGTTACTCGGGAGTTACCTACGAGCAGTACTTC. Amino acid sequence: CASSYSGVTYEQYF.

For the CDR3, the DNA is TGTGCCAGCAGTGAACTCCCGGGGGCCTATAATTCACCCCTCCACTTT. Translation: CASSELPGAYNSPLHF. This chain joins TRBV2 and TRBJ1-6; possibly TRBD1 for D (5 bases). Germline-derived CDR1 and CDR2 are SNHLY and FYNNEI. Trimming took 2 bases from V and 2 from J, leaving 10 bases between them. The CDR3 runs 16 residues.

CDR3 sequence (DNA): TGTGCCAGCACCGCGACAGGCACCGGGGAGCTGTTTTTT. Translated: CASTATGTGELFF. The V call is TRBV7-9, the J call TRBJ2-2; D possibly corresponds to TRBD1 (6 bases). Germline V gene sequence: CDR1 SEHNR, CDR2 FQNEAQ (reference sequence). The CDR3 spans 13 residues. With 7 bases removed from V and 4 bases from J, the gap between germline ends came to 10 bases.

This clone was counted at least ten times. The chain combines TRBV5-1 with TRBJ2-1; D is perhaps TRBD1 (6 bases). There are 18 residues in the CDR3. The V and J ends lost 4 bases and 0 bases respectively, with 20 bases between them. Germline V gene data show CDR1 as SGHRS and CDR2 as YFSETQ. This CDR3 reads CASSPSNSGAYSYNEQFF. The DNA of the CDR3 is TGCGCCAGCAGCCCCTCCAATTCAGGGGCCTACTCCTACAATGAGCAGTTCTTC.

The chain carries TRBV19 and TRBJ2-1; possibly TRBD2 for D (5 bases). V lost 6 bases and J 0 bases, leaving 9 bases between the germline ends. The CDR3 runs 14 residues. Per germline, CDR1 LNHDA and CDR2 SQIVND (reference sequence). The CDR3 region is CASRHRGSYNEQFF. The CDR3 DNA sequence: TGTGCCAGTAGACACCGGGGCTCCTACAATGAGCAGTTCTTC.

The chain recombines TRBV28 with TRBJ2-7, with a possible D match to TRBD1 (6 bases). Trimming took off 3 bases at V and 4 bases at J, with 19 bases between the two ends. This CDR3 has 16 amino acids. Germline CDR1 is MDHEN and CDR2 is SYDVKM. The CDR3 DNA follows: TGTGCCAGCAGTTTCATCCCATCGGGACACATTTACGAGCAGTACTTC. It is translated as CASSFIPSGHIYEQYF.

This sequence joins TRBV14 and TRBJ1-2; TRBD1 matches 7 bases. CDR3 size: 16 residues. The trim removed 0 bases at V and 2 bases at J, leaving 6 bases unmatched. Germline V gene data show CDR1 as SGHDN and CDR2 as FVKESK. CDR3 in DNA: TGTGCCAGCAGCCAAGATTTCAGGACAGGAAACTATGGCTACACCTTC. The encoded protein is CASSQDFRTGNYGYTF.

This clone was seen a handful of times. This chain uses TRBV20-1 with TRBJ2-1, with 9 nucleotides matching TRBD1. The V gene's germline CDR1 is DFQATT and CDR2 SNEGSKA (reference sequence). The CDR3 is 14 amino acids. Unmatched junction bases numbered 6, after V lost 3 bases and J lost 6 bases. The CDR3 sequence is CSASGGQGFNEQFF. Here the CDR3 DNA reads TGCAGTGCTAGTGGGGGACAGGGTTTCAATGAGCAGTTCTTC.

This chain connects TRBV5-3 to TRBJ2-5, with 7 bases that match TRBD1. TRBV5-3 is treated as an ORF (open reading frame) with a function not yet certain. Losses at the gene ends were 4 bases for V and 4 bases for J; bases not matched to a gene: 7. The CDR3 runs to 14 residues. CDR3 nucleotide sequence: TGTGCCAGAAGCCGACAGGGATTAGGAGAGACCCAGTACTTC. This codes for CARSRQGLGETQYF.

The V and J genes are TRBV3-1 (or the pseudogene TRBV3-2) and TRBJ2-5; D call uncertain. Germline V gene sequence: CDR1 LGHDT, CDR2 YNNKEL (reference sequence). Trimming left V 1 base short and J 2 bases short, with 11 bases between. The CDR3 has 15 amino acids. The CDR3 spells CASSQVRGSQETQYF. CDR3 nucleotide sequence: TGTGCCAGCAGCCAAGTAAGAGGCAGTCAAGAGACCCAGTACTTC.

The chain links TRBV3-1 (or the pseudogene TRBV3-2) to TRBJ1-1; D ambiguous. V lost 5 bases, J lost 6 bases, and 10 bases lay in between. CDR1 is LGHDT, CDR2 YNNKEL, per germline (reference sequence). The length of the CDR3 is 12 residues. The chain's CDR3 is CASSFLSSEAFF. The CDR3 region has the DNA TGTGCCAGCAGCTTCCTCAGTTCTGAAGCTTTCTTT.

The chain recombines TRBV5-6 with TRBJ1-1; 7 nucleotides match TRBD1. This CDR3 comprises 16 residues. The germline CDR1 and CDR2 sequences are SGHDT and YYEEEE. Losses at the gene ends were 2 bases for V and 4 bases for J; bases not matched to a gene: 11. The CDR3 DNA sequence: TGTGCCAGCAGCTTAAGACAGGGTAGTGGGGGCACTGAAGCTTTCTTT. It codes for CASSLRQGSGGTEAFF.

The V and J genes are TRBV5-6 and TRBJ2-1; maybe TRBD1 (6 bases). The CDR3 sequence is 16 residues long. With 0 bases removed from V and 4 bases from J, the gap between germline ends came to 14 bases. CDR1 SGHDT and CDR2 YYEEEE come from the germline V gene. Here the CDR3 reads CASSLGQGNLYNEQFF. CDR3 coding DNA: TGTGCCAGCAGCTTGGGCCAGGGGAACTTATACAATGAGCAGTTCTTC.

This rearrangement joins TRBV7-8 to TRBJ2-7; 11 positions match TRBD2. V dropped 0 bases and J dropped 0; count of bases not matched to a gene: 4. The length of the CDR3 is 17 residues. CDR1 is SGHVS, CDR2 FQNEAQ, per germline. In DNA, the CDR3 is TGTGCCAGCAGCTTAGCGGGGCTAGCGGGGGGCTCCTACGAGCAGTACTTC. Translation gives CASSLAGLAGGSYEQYF.

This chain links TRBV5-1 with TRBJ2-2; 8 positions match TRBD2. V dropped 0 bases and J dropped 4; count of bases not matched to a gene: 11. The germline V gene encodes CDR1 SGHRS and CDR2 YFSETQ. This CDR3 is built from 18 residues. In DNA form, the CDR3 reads TGCGCCAGCAGCTTGGTTCGAGCGGGGGCCCCGGTCACCGGGGAGCTGTTTTTT. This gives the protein CASSLVRAGAPVTGELFF. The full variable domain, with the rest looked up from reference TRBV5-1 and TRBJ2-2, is KAGVTQTPRYLIKTRGQQVTLSCSPISGHRSVSWYQQTPGQGLQFLFEYFSETQRNKGNFPGRFSGRQFSNSRSEMNVSTLELGDSALYLCASSLVRAGAPVTGELFFGEGSRLTVL.

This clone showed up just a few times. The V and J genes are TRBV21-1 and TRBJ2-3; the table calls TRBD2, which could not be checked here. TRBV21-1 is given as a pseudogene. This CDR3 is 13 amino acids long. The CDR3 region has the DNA TGTGCCAGCGCAACGGAGGGGTCAGATACGCAGTATTTT. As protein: CASATEGSDTQYF.

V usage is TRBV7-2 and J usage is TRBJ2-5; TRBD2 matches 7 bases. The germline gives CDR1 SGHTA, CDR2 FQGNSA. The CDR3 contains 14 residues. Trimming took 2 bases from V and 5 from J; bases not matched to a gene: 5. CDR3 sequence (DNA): TGTGCCAGCAGCTTAAGCGGGGATCGTGAGACCCAGTACTTC. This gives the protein CASSLSGDRETQYF.

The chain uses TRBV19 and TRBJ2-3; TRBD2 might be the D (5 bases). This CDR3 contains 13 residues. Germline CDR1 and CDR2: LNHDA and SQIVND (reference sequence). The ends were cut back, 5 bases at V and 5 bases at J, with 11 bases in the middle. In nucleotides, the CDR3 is TGTGCCAGTAGTCCTTCAGGACTAGATACGCAGTATTTT. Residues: CASSPSGLDTQYF.

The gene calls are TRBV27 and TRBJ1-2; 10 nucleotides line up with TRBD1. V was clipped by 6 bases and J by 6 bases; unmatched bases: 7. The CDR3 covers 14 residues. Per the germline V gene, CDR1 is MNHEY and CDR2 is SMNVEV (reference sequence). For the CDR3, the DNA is TGTGCCAGCAGATACAGACAGGGGGCCAATGGCTACACCTTC. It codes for CASRYRQGANGYTF.

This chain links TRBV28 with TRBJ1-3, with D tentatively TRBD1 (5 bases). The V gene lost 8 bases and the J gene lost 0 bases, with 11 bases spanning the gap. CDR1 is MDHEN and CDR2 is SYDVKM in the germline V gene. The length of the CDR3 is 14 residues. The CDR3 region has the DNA TGTGCCAGCGCCCCAGGGTTCTCTGGAAACACCATATATTTT. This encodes CASAPGFSGNTIYF.

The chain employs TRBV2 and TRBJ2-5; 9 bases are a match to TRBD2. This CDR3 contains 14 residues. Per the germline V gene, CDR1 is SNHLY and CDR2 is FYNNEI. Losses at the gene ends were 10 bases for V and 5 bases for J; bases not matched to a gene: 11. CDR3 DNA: TGTGCCACCCTCCGCGGGGGGGCTGAGGAGACCCAGTACTTC. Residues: CATLRGGAEETQYF. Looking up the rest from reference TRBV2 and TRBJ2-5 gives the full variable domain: EPEVTQTPSHQVTQMGQEVILRCVPISNHLYFYWYRQILGQKVEFLVSFYNNEISEKSEIFDDQFSVERPDGSNFTLKIRSTKLEDSAMYFCATLRGGAEETQYFGPGTRLLVL.

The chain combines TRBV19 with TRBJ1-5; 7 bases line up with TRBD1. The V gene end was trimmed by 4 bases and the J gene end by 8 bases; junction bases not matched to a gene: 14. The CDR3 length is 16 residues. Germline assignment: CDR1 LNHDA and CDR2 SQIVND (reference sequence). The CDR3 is CASSSHGVKGAKPQHF. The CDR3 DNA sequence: TGTGCCAGTAGTAGCCACGGTGTAAAGGGGGCGAAGCCCCAGCATTTT.

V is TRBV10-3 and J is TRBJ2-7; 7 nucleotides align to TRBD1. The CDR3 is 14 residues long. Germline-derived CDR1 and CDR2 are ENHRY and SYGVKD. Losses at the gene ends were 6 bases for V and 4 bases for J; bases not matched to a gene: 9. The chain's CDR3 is CAISQGDSSYEQYF. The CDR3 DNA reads TGTGCCATCAGCCAGGGGGACAGCTCTTACGAGCAGTACTTC.

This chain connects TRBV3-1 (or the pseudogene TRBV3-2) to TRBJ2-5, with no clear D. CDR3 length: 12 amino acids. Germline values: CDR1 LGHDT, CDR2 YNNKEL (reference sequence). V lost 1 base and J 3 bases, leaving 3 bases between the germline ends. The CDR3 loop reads CASSQGEETQYF. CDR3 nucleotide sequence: TGTGCCAGCAGCCAAGGAGAAGAGACCCAGTACTTC.

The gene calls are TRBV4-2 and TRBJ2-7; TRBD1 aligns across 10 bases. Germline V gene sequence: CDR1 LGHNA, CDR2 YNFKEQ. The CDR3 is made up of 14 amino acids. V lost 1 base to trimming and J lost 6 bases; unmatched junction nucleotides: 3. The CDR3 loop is CASSQAGTGAEQYF. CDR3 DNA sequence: TGTGCCAGCAGCCAAGCCGGGACAGGGGCCGAGCAGTACTTC.

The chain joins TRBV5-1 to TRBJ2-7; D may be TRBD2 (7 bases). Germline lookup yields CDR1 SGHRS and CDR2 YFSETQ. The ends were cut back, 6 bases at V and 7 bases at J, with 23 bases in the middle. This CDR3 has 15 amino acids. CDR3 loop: CASTQQGGGKGEQYF. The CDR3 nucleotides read TGCGCCAGCACCCAGCAAGGGGGGGGCAAAGGAGAGCAGTACTTC.

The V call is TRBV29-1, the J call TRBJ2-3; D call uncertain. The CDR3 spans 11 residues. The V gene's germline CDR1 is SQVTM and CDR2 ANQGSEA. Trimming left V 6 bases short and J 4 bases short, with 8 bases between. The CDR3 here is CSVRSSDTQYF. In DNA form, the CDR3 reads TGCAGCGTCAGATCGTCAGATACGCAGTATTTT.